This TCR beta chain was found in a study of OX40 agonist ivuxolimab in advanced cancers. CDR3 size: 15 residues. Trimming cost V 2 bases and J 2 bases; bases outside gene matches: 0. The germline V gene encodes CDR1 MNHEY and CDR2 SMNVEV (reference sequence). Sequenced by immunoSEQ multiplex PCR; TCRdb stores in-frame clones only, minus some. The sample has 35,000 to 40,000 clones, roughly 80% seen once; the top ten hold about 20%. The clonotype was recovered from an adult with an advanced solid tumor such as melanoma, head and neck, liver or kidney cancer. The V gene is TRBV27, the J gene TRBJ1-3; 10 bases align to TRBD1. This specimen consisted of CD4+ or CD8+ T cells sorted from blood, obtained in a trial of the OX40 agonist ivuxolimab. CDR3: CASSLGTGAGNTIYF. The CDR3 nucleotides read TGTGCCAGCAGTTTAGGGACAGGGGCTGGAAACACCATATATTTT.